The 6 T cell receptor beta chains reported below all come from one sample, sequenced in a study of patients and donors after allogeneic stem cell transplantation. TCRdb called the RT-PCR reads again in MiXCR, with one record for every CDR3 protein. The profile covers fewer than 200,000 distinct CDR3 sequences, with roughly 31% appearing a single time and around 3.3% taken by the ten largest. The sequencing sample was made of blood, either unsorted or a sorted T cell fraction (not recorded which). Every receptor here comes from a human donor who was either an allogeneic HSCT recipient or a stem cell or donor lymphocyte infusion donor (not recorded which). It is not recorded whose cells these are; they may come from a transplant donor.

This clonotype was seen ten or more times. This chain links TRBV20-1 with TRBJ1-5; 11 bases are shared with TRBD1. After removal of 5 bases from V and 0 bases from J, the junction contained 3 bases not matched to a gene. This CDR3 has 15 amino acids. The germline V gene encodes CDR1 DFQATT and CDR2 SNEGSKA (reference sequence). The DNA for the CDR3 is TGCAGTGCTCCGGGACAGGGGGGTAGCAATCAGCCCCAGCATTTT. It codes for CSAPGQGGSNQPQHF.

This chain links TRBV12-3 or TRBV12-4 with TRBJ2-1, with D hard to call. CDR3 length equals 12 residues. V was clipped by 6 bases and J by 4 bases, with 7 bases between them. CDR3 protein: CASRPNYNEQFF. The CDR3 DNA reads as TGTGCCAGCAGACCTAATTACAATGAGCAGTTCTTC.

V is TRBV6-6 and J is TRBJ2-1; possible D gene TRBD2, 6 bases. This CDR3 comprises 13 residues. The germline V and J ends were trimmed by 3 bases and 9 bases, with 12 bases remaining between them. From germline, CDR1 is MNHNY and CDR2 SVGAGI (reference sequence). The CDR3 DNA reads as TGTGCCAGCAGTTATGTTCGGGGAGGTGAGCAGTTCTTC. Its translation is CASSYVRGGEQFF.

This clonotype occurred many times. V is TRBV5-1 and J is TRBJ2-3, with D maybe TRBD1 (5 bases). Between the trimmed V and J ends, which lost 2 bases and 5 bases, there was a span of 15 bases. The CDR3 is 15 amino acids. Germline lookup yields CDR1 SGHRS and CDR2 YFSETQ. Here the CDR3 DNA reads TGCGCCAGCAGCTTCTTCGGTCAGGGAATAGATACGCAGTATTTT. Protein product: CASSFFGQGIDTQYF.

V and J are TRBV6-6 and TRBJ2-7, with TRBD1 matching 8 bases. Germline V CDR1 and CDR2: MNHNY, SVGAGI (reference sequence). CDR3 length: 15 residues. J lost 5 bases, V lost 0 bases, and 6 bases had no gene match. Here the CDR3 reads CASSYSRQGTDEQYF. The CDR3 coding sequence is TGTGCCAGCAGTTACTCGAGACAGGGGACCGACGAGCAGTACTTC.

This sequence joins TRBV10-3 and TRBJ1-5; D is unresolved. The CDR3 spans 17 residues. Trimming removed 0 bases from V and 4 bases from J, with 16 bases in between. Germline CDR1 ENHRY, CDR2 SYGVKD. The chain's CDR3 is CAISESKGTLPNQPQHF. In DNA form, the CDR3 reads TGTGCCATCAGTGAGTCAAAGGGAACCCTTCCGAATCAGCCCCAGCATTTT.